The sequence of this T cell receptor beta chain was determined in a study of blood T cells in healthy people across ages. General observations from the study: Greater diversity and more naive CD4+ cells were seen in long-lived donors than in aged donors.

As to this clonotype: Its target is not known.

CDR1 is SGDLS and CDR2 is YYNGEE in the germline V gene. The CDR3 loop spans 15 amino acids. V was pared by 3 bases and J by 12 bases, with 13 bases of the junction left unmatched. Primed by a sample-barcoded 5' primer and a J-beta primer mix, a second PCR proceeded for about 7 to 12 cycles. A 12-random-nucleotide template-switch adaptor tagged each cDNA molecule. TCRdb reprocessed the 5' RACE reads via MiXCR and lists one record per CDR3 protein. The profile shows roughly 900,000 distinct CDR3 sequences, roughly 43% of them singletons. Individuals who donated were healthy Caucasians from Russia aged roughly 6 to 90.

The rearrangement uses TRBV9 and TRBJ2-1, with TRBD2 identical over 9 bases. The sequenced material came from blood. The TCR was taken from a man aged 30-40 years in good health. Here the CDR3 DNA reads TGTGCCAGCAGCGGGACGACTAGCGGCCTGAGTGGGCAGTTCTTC. Protein product: CASSGTTSGLSGQFF.